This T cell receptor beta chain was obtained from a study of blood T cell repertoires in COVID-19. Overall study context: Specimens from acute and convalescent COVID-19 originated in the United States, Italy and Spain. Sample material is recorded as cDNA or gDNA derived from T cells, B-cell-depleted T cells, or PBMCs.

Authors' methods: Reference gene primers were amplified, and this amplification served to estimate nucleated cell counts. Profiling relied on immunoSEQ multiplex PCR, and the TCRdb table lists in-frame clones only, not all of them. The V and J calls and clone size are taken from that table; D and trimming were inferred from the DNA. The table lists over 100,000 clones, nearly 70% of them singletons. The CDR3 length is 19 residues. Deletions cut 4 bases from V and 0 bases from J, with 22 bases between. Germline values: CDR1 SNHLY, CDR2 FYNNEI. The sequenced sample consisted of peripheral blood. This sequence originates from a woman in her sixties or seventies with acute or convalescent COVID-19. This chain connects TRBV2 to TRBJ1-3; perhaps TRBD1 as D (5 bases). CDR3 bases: TGTGCCAGCAGTGCCCCCGGTGGTATAGGGGCTTTCTCTGGAAACACCATATATTTT. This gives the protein CASSAPGGIGAFSGNTIYF. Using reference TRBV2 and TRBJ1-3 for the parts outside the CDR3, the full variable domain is EPEVTQTPSHQVTQMGQEVILRCVPISNHLYFYWYRQILGQKVEFLVSFYNNEISEKSEIFDDQFSVERPDGSNFTLKIRSTKLEDSAMYFCASSAPGGIGAFSGNTIYFGEGSWLTVV.